The rows below give T cell receptor beta chains drawn from one sample of a study of response to subunit inactivated influenza vaccine. TCRdb fed the RT-PCR reads into MiXCR, producing one record per CDR3 protein. Altogether some 520,000 distinct CDR3 sequences are present, 16% being singletons, with the ten largest covering over 2.5%. The source was CD4+ T cells sorted from PBMCs, collected about 23 months after vaccination. The receptors originated from a man aged 50-75 years who received an inactivated influenza vaccine. Both conserved end residues are part of each CDR3.

TRBJ2-3,TRBV23-1,CASIYPAWDRGRDTQYF
TRBJ1-6,TRBV19,CASSTTGGDSPLHF
TRBJ2-1,TRBV7-9,CASSPWDEQFF
TRBJ1-2,TRBV5-1,CASSLGQENGYTF
TRBJ2-7,TRBV10-3,CASMRTGGSYEQYF
TRBJ2-6,TRBV7-8,CASSLAGPLGAGANVLTF
TRBJ2-7,TRBV7-9,CASSLEQGWNEQYF
TRBJ2-5,TRBV7-2,CASSLAIQETQYF
TRBJ1-2,TRBV20-1,CSARVEQGAYGYTF
TRBJ2-3,TRBV28,CASSLGGGSDTQYF
TRBJ1-2,TRBV7-2,CASSLVGASNYGYTF
TRBJ2-5,TRBV12-3/TRBV12-4,CASSPLSGVGETQYF
TRBJ1-4,TRBV4-3,CASSPVWGEKLFF
TRBJ1-2,TRBV28,CASSHGIPPYGYTF
TRBJ2-7,TRBV7-2,CASSLTSGGGEQYF
TRBJ2-1,TRBV20-1,CSALTGAPQDEQFF
TRBJ2-2,TRBV30,CAWSVQNTGELFF
TRBJ2-2,TRBV7-3,CASSPGTEWSGELFF
TRBJ1-4,TRBV7-2,CASSRGQGGEKLFF
TRBJ2-3,TRBV6-6,CASAGGGTDTQYF
TRBJ1-3,TRBV20-1,CSAKDRDFSGNTIYF
TRBJ2-3,TRBV3-1,CASSQEPHTDTQYF
TRBJ2-1,TRBV7-3,CASSISRADEQFF
TRBJ2-7,TRBV7-9,CASSLGGITYEQYF
TRBJ2-1,TRBV7-3,CASSSRGSYNEQFF
TRBJ2-1,TRBV14,CASSQDLITTYNEQFF
TRBJ1-3,TRBV20-1,CSARSLHSGNTIYF
TRBJ2-6,TRBV2,CASSETFLSSGANVLTF
TRBJ1-4,TRBV20-1,CSATLGGDFEKLFF
TRBJ2-7,TRBV7-9,CASSLQGSGGEQYF
TRBJ2-7,TRBV5-1,CASSLQTGGLYEQYF
TRBJ1-2,TRBV5-1,CASRSTESNYGYTF
TRBJ2-7,TRBV5-1,CASSISGGSYEQYF
TRBJ2-2,TRBV7-8,CASSLAASSNTGELFF
TRBJ1-3,TRBV6-1,CASRDGPGNTIYF
TRBJ2-5,TRBV20-1,CSAPIHRAETQYF
TRBJ1-3,TRBV5-5,CASRMTGRSGNTIYF
TRBJ2-7,TRBV20-1,CSASTRTASEQYF
TRBJ1-1,TRBV12-3/TRBV12-4,CASRPPQMTEAFF
TRBJ2-7,TRBV11-2,CASSQSVGPYEQYF
TRBJ2-2,TRBV18,CASSPVRQGNTGELFF
TRBJ2-7,TRBV3-1,CARDVSGTVYEQYF
TRBJ2-5,TRBV10-3,CAISESGGWSGETQYF
TRBJ2-1,TRBV12-3/TRBV12-4,CASSRSGLSSYNEQFF
TRBJ2-2,TRBV20-1,CSARLAGPGELFF
TRBJ1-5,TRBV3-1,CACCSAGQGAHWGNQPQHF
TRBJ2-5,TRBV12-3/TRBV12-4,CASTRQPGTGKETQYF
TRBJ2-5,TRBV10-3,CAISESGGRETQYF
TRBJ2-5,TRBV6-1,CASRKGGTQETQYF
TRBJ2-7,TRBV11-2,CASSFGRSEQYF
TRBJ2-3,TRBV7-8,CASSLGLAGGPNTQYF
TRBJ2-3,TRBV5-5,CASSSRQGRSDTQYF
TRBJ2-1,TRBV7-2,CASSLNSGISYNEQFF
TRBJ2-3,TRBV7-6,CASSSSGTHTDTQYF
TRBJ2-7,TRBV20-1,CSARLTAGYEQYF
TRBJ2-1,TRBV19,CASSMRGDNEQFF
TRBJ2-5,TRBV7-7,CASSGLPGQGSGETQYF
TRBJ1-1,TRBV2,CASSPRSGGEEAFF
TRBJ2-7,TRBV5-4,CASSLDGTSFYEQYF
TRBJ2-3,TRBV3-1,CASSQDTSGYTDTQYF